This TCR beta chain was observed in a study of shared clonotypes between healthy human individuals. This CDR3 is 15 amino acids long. Germline V gene data show CDR1 as GTSNPN and CDR2 as SVGIG (reference sequence). Trimming removed 0 bases from V and 5 bases from J, with 16 bases in between. Only in-frame clones appear in the TCRdb table, and some are missing; sequencing was by immunoSEQ multiplex PCR. The sample lists over a million clones, roughly 96% occurring once. The chain links TRBV30 to TRBJ2-5, with a weak D call TRBD1 (5 bases). The sequence came from a man younger than 40 in good health. Sequenced sample: naive CD4+ T cells sorted from blood. The subset: CD45RA+ positively selected. The CDR3 DNA follows: TGTGCCTGGAGTGTAATGGACACCCCACGGGAGACCCAGTACTTC. It is translated as CAWSVMDTPRETQYF.